The next 28 T cell receptor beta chains were all read from a single sample in a study of shared clonotypes between healthy human individuals. Using immunoSEQ multiplex PCR, the repertoire was profiled, and TCRdb retains in-frame clones only, with some absent. The data show about 680,000 clones, with roughly 94% seen just once and roughly 22% held by the top ten. CD8 cells classed as naive were CD45RO-negative and positively selected for CCR7, excluding terminally differentiated effector memory CD45RA+ cells. The sample was naive CD8+ T cells sorted from blood. These receptors were obtained from a man aged 25 to 40 in good health.

The chain carries TRBV27 and TRBJ2-3, with 8 bases that match TRBD2. V dropped 7 bases and J dropped 7; count of bases not matched to a gene: 16. Germline V gives CDR1 MNHEY, CDR2 SMNVEV (reference sequence). The CDR3 runs 16 residues. CDR3 sequence reads: CASTRLISGMSHTQYF. The CDR3 DNA reads TGTGCCAGCACAAGGTTGATTAGCGGGATGTCACATACGCAGTATTTT.

The chain uses TRBV2 and TRBJ2-1; D tentatively fits TRBD1 or TRBD2 (7 bases each). CDR3 size: 14 residues. With 8 bases removed from V and 8 bases from J, the gap between germline ends came to 19 bases. Germline lookup yields CDR1 SNHLY and CDR2 FYNNEI. In DNA, the CDR3 is TGTGCCAGCCGTGGGGGGAGGGGGCTTGATGAGCAGTTCTTC. Protein sequence: CASRGGRGLDEQFF.

This chain connects TRBV29-1 to TRBJ2-7, with 13 bases lining up with TRBD2. This CDR3 has 16 amino acids. V lost 5 bases, J lost 0 bases, and 7 bases stayed unmatched. Germline loops: CDR1 SQVTM, CDR2 ANQGSEA. Written as DNA, the CDR3 is TGCAGCGTTCTGGCCGGGACTAGCGGGATCTCCTACGAGCAGTACTTC. Translated, it gives CSVLAGTSGISYEQYF.

The rearrangement uses TRBV9 and TRBJ2-7; TRBD1 is a possible D gene (5 bases). Germline assignment: CDR1 SGDLS and CDR2 YYNGEE. The CDR3 is 16 amino acids. Trimming removed 0 bases at V and 0 bases at J, with 13 bases between. The CDR3 coding sequence is TGTGCCAGCAGCGTAGCTCCTTCAGGGCCCTCCTACGAGCAGTACTTC. This encodes CASSVAPSGPSYEQYF.

This chain uses TRBV6-5 with TRBJ1-1; D gene uncertain. The germline V gene has CDR1 MNHEY and CDR2 SVGAGI. Trimming shortened V by 0 bases and J by 3 bases, and 8 bases separated the two germline ends. This CDR3 has 14 residues. CDR3 nucleotides: TGTGCCAGCAGTTACTCGAGCCCTTACACTGAAGCTTTCTTT. Its protein product is CASSYSSPYTEAFF.

As concerns this clone: Other nucleotide sequences from this sample produce the same CDR3. CDR3 protein: CASSLEAGGYEQYF. DNA of the CDR3: TGTGCCAGCAGCTTAGAGGCCGGGGGCTACGAGCAGTACTTC. This chain uses TRBV7-2 with TRBJ2-7, with a possible D match to TRBD2 (6 bases). V lost 1 base to trimming and J lost 3 bases, with 10 bases between them. The CDR3 extends over 14 amino acids. Looked up from germline, CDR1 is SGHTA and CDR2 is FQGNSA. The variable domain in full, completed from reference TRBV7-2 and TRBJ2-7, reads GAGVSQSPSNKVTEKGKDVELRCDPISGHTALYWYRQSLGQGLEFLIYFQGNSAPDKSGLPSDRFSAERTGGSVSTLTIQRTQQEDSAVYLCASSLEAGGYEQYFGPGTRLTVT.

The chain carries TRBV4-1 and TRBJ1-1, with 10 bases fitting TRBD1. From germline, CDR1 is MGHRA and CDR2 YSYEKL. The length of the CDR3 is 17 residues. The ends lost 6 bases at V and 3 bases at J; junction bases unmatched: 13. The CDR3: CASRHIGQGVGDTEAFF. CDR3 nucleotides: TGCGCCAGCAGGCACATCGGACAGGGGGTTGGTGACACTGAAGCTTTCTTT.

The chain carries TRBV6-5 and TRBJ2-7, with D possibly TRBD1 on 6 matching bases. CDR3 length: 12 residues. Trimming stripped 9 bases from V and 3 bases from J, with 12 bases between. Germline CDR1 and CDR2: MNHEY and SVGAGI. CDR3 coding DNA: TGTGCCAGTGGTGAGGGGGTCTACGAGCAGTACTTC. This encodes CASGEGVYEQYF.

The V and J genes are TRBV11-2 and TRBJ2-7; a possible D gene is TRBD1 (6 bases). Per the germline V gene, CDR1 is SGHAT and CDR2 is FQNNGV. This CDR3 has 15 amino acids. V was cut by 5 bases and J by 2 bases, with 16 bases left in between. CDR3 amino acids: CASSIRDIYPYEQYF. The CDR3 DNA reads as TGTGCCAGCAGCATACGGGACATTTATCCCTACGAGCAGTACTTC. The full variable domain, in which reference TRBV11-2 and TRBJ2-7 provide the parts outside the CDR3, is EAGVAQSPRYKIIEKRQSVAFWCNPISGHATLYWYQQILGQGPKLLIQFQNNGVVDDSQLPKDRFSAERLKGVDSTLKIQPAKLEDSAVYLCASSIRDIYPYEQYFGPGTRLTVT.

The chain has TRBV11-1 and TRBJ2-2; D unclear. Deletions cut 1 base from V and 7 bases from J, with 16 bases between. CDR1 SGHAT and CDR2 FQDESV come from the germline V gene (reference sequence). This CDR3 is 16 amino acids long. CDR3 coding DNA: TGTGCCAGCAGCTTAGGGGGTGGCTATCCCAGCGGGGAGCTGTTTTTT. Translating gives CASSLGGGYPSGELFF.

The V and J genes are TRBV28 and TRBJ2-7, with D perhaps matching TRBD2 (5 bases). With 7 bases removed from V and 1 base from J, the gap between germline ends came to 14 bases. Germline V gene data show CDR1 as MDHEN and CDR2 as SYDVKM. The CDR3 runs 14 residues. The CDR3 is CASTDLGLSYEQYF. The CDR3 coding sequence is TGTGCCAGCACCGACCTCGGACTGTCCTACGAGCAGTACTTC.

Note on this clone: This specimen includes other DNA sequences encoding the same CDR3. The CDR3, as DNA: TGTGCCAGCAGCGTTCTCAGCACAGATACGCAGTATTTT. It codes for CASSVLSTDTQYF. V is TRBV9 and J is TRBJ2-3; D not certain. CDR1 and CDR2 (germline): SGDLS, YYNGEE. Deletions cut 2 bases from V and 0 bases from J, with 4 bases between. This CDR3 is built from 13 residues.

The chain uses TRBV7-2 and TRBJ2-3; D is perhaps TRBD1 or TRBD2 (5 bases each). Germline values: CDR1 SGHTA, CDR2 FQGNSA. Trimming shortened V by 2 bases and J by 0 bases, and 15 bases separated the two germline ends. The CDR3 is 17 residues long. CDR3 region: CASSLTLQGRSTDTQYF. CDR3 in DNA: TGTGCCAGCAGCTTAACCCTTCAGGGACGAAGCACAGATACGCAGTATTTT.

CDR3 region: CASSPSGDSYEQYF. CDR3 nucleotides: TGTGCCAGCAGTCCAAGCGGGGATTCCTACGAGCAGTACTTC. The genes are TRBV7-8 and TRBJ2-7, with 7 nucleotides matching TRBD2. V lost 6 bases, J lost 1 base, and 6 bases stayed unmatched. From germline, CDR1 is SGHVS and CDR2 FQNEAQ. The CDR3 is made up of 14 amino acids.

The gene calls are TRBV9 and TRBJ2-1; no definite D call. Germline CDR1 SGDLS, CDR2 YYNGEE. V gave up 3 bases and J gave up 0 bases, with 10 bases separating them. This CDR3 has 15 amino acids. The CDR3 region is CASSAEPGSYNEQFF. In nucleotides, the CDR3 is TGTGCCAGCAGCGCCGAGCCCGGCTCCTACAATGAGCAGTTCTTC.

V gene TRBV13 combines with J gene TRBJ2-1; 9 bases are a match to TRBD1. This CDR3 is built from 12 residues. Germline lookup yields CDR1 PRHDT and CDR2 FYEKMQ (reference sequence). V lost 10 bases and J lost 8; bases outside the gene matches: 6. CDR3 in DNA: TGTGCCATCGGGACAGGGAGCCATGAGCAGTTCTTC. Residues: CAIGTGSHEQFF.

The rearrangement uses TRBV27 and TRBJ1-2; the D gene is possibly TRBD1 (5 bases). CDR3 length: 15 amino acids. CDR1 MNHEY and CDR2 SMNVEV come from the germline V gene (reference sequence). Trimming pared 1 base from V and 1 base from J, leaving 10 bases between. In DNA, the CDR3 is TGTGCCAGCAGTTTATTTGCAGGGCGTAACTATGGCTACACCTTC. Residues: CASSLFAGRNYGYTF.

The chain combines TRBV4-1 with TRBJ2-2; TRBD2 might be the D (6 bases). Germline values: CDR1 MGHRA, CDR2 YSYEKL. This CDR3 has 17 residues. The V and J ends lost 1 base and 5 bases respectively, with 17 bases between them. The CDR3 reads CASSQASVLIGTGELFF. The DNA for the CDR3 is TGCGCCAGCAGCCAAGCTAGCGTTCTAATTGGAACCGGGGAGCTGTTTTTT.

This rearrangement joins TRBV7-9 to TRBJ2-5, with D perhaps TRBD1 or TRBD2 (5 bases each). Trimming removed 4 bases at V and 3 bases at J, with 18 bases between. Germline CDR1 and CDR2: SEHNR and FQNEAQ (reference sequence). The CDR3 extends over 16 amino acids. Written as DNA, the CDR3 is TGTGCCAGCAGCTCGACCCTGGGACCGATAGAAGAGACCCAGTACTTC. Amino acids: CASSSTLGPIEETQYF.

The V gene is TRBV13, the J gene TRBJ1-5; D remains ambiguous. V was shortened by 4 bases and J by 8 bases, with 12 bases between the two germline ends. The CDR3 has 13 amino acids. The germline CDR1 and CDR2 sequences are PRHDT and FYEKMQ (reference sequence). CDR3 sequence: CASSSGTLEPQHF. The CDR3 bases are TGTGCCAGCAGCTCAGGTACCCTTGAGCCCCAGCATTTT.

The V gene is TRBV27, the J gene TRBJ1-1; D possibly corresponds to TRBD1 (5 bases). The V end lost 3 bases, the J end lost 4 bases, and 9 bases lay between the germline ends. This CDR3 contains 13 residues. CDR1 MNHEY and CDR2 SMNVEV come from the germline V gene (reference sequence). CDR3 residues: CASSLGLVTEAFF. CDR3 sequence (DNA): TGTGCCAGCAGTTTGGGGCTAGTCACTGAAGCTTTCTTT.

The chain combines TRBV6-1 with TRBJ1-2, with D possibly being TRBD1 (5 bases). Per the germline V gene, CDR1 is MNHNS and CDR2 is SASEGT. Trimming took off 0 bases at V and 3 bases at J, with 11 bases between the two ends. This CDR3 has 15 amino acids. DNA for the CDR3: TGTGCCAGCAGTGAAGCGAGCGGGGACTACTATGGCTACACCTTC. It yields the protein CASSEASGDYYGYTF.

A remark on this clone: A read error may produce the germline difference seen at one junction end. V usage is TRBV15 and J usage is TRBJ2-1; TRBD2 is a possible D gene (5 bases). This CDR3 comprises 13 residues. Per the germline V gene, CDR1 is LNHNV and CDR2 is YYDKDF (reference sequence). The CDR3 nucleotides are TGTGCTACCAGCACACGAAGAGCGGTAGAGCAGTTCTTC. Translated, it gives CATSTRRAVEQFF. Variable domain in full (rest from reference TRBV15 and TRBJ2-1): DAMVIQNPRYQVTQFGKPVTLSCSQTLNHNVMYWYQQKSSQAPKLLFHYYDKDFNNEADTPDNFQSRRPNTSFCFLDIRSPGLGDTAMYLCATSTRRAVEQFFGPGTRLTVL.

The rearrangement joins TRBV25-1 to TRBJ2-7, with 7 bases fitting TRBD1. This CDR3 spans 15 amino acids. Germline lookup yields CDR1 MGHDK and CDR2 SYGVNS. J was trimmed by 2 bases and V by 3 bases; bases with no gene match: 7. The CDR3 DNA reads TGTGCCAGCAGTGACTTTGAGGGACAGCCCTACGAGCAGTACTTC. This encodes CASSDFEGQPYEQYF.

This chain joins TRBV4-3 and TRBJ2-1; D is unclear. The CDR3 is 15 amino acids. Trimming removed 1 base at V and 3 bases at J, with 10 bases between. The germline gives CDR1 LGHNA, CDR2 YSLEER. CDR3 residues: CASSQVPLGYNEQFF. The CDR3 DNA follows: TGCGCCAGCAGCCAAGTTCCTCTAGGCTACAATGAGCAGTTCTTC.

The chain links TRBV19 to TRBJ1-1; no reliable D call. Germline lookup yields CDR1 LNHDA and CDR2 SQIVND (reference sequence). The CDR3 is 14 amino acids. Trimming took off 8 bases at V and 1 base at J, with 14 bases between the two ends. Here the CDR3 DNA reads TGTGCCAGTTTCTCTTGGCAGGAGAACACTGAAGCTTTCTTT. Translated: CASFSWQENTEAFF.

The chain recombines TRBV6-5 with TRBJ2-7; perhaps TRBD2 as D (6 bases). V shed 5 bases and J shed 6 bases, with 8 bases lying between them. The CDR3 runs 11 residues. CDR1 is MNHEY, CDR2 SVGAGI, per germline. CDR3 in amino acids: CASSVGGEQYF. In nucleotides, the CDR3 is TGTGCCAGCAGTGTCGGGGGCGAGCAGTACTTC.

This clone was detected a few times. The CDR3: CASSWRNEQYF. The DNA of the CDR3 is TGTGCCAGCAGTTGGAGAAACGAGCAGTACTTC. The chain links TRBV27 to TRBJ2-7; D gene unclear. CDR1 is MNHEY, CDR2 SMNVEV, per germline (reference sequence). The CDR3 is made up of 11 amino acids. The V end lost 4 bases, the J end lost 5 bases, and 6 bases lay between the germline ends.